The next 24 T cell receptor delta chains were all read from a single sample in a study of γδ T cells in repeated Plasmodium falciparum infection. Bulk repertoires came from Vgamma9/Vdelta2+ or Vdelta2-negative gammadelta T cells flow-sorted from PBMC. TCRdb reanalysed the multiplex PCR reads via CATT. Altogether tens of thousands of delta-chain clones are present, around 1.7% being singletons, with the ten largest covering 15%. Sequencing was done on a sample of gamma-delta T cells from blood. Every receptor here comes from a pool of human donors (malaria-infected and uninfected, not separated).

Worth noting for this clone: A read error is likely here: a far larger clone is one base away. The same CDR3 is also encoded by other DNA sequences in this sample. The rearrangement joins TRDV2 to TRDJ1, with a tentative D call TRDD3 (6 bases). CDR1 is GEAIGNYY and CDR2 is EKD in the germline V gene. This CDR3 is built from 16 residues. V was trimmed by 1 base and J by 11 bases, leaving 25 bases between them. The CDR3 loop reads CACDTLTGGPDFMLIF. DNA of the CDR3: TGTGCCTGTGACACTCTTACAGGGGGACCAGACTTCATGCTCATCTTT.

For this clone: TCRdb pairs this DNA with a much larger clone's protein that differs at residue 16, likely a read error; the protein shown was translated from the DNA. Other DNA sequences in this sample translate to the same CDR3. This chain links TRDV1 with TRDJ1; 10 positions agree with TRDD3. There are 26 residues in the CDR3. Trimming removed 0 bases from V and 0 bases from J; junction bases left unmatched: 31. Germline V gene lookup returns CDR1 TSWWSYY and CDR2 QGS. The CDR3 DNA reads TGTGCTCTTGGGGAACTAGGAGTCAAAGGCTTCTCGACTGGGGGATCCTCACACCTGTACACCGATAAACTCATCTTT. Translating it yields CALGELGVKGFSTGGSSHLYTDKLIF.

To note about this clone: The protein recorded in TCRdb matches a much larger clone and deviates from this DNA's translation at residue 15, suggesting a read error; the protein here is obtained by translating the DNA. The chain joins TRDV3 to TRDJ1, with TRDD3 matching 10 bases. The CDR3 has 21 residues. J gave up 4 bases and V 1 base, and 27 bases lay outside the gene matches. In germline, CDR1 is TVYSNPD, CDR2 GDNSRS (reference sequence). Written as DNA, the CDR3 is TGTGCCTTTATTGCCCGCCTATTCCTCGTTGGGGGATACATAATGAGCGATAAACTCATCTTT. It encodes CAFIARLFLVGGYIMSDKLIF.

This clone was counted many times. TCRdb has a much larger clone's protein, which differs at residue 11 from the translation of this DNA, likely because of a read error; what is shown is the protein translated from the DNA. V and J are TRDV2 and TRDJ1, with D maybe TRDD3 (6 bases). This CDR3 has 16 residues. Germline V gene lookup returns CDR1 GEAIGNYY and CDR2 EKD. The ends were cut back, 4 bases at V and 5 bases at J, with 22 bases in the middle. The CDR3 DNA reads TGTGCCTGTGAACCTGCGGCCAAATGGGGGGGAGATAAACTCATCTTT. Translation gives CACEPAAKWGGDKLIF.

Of note for this clone: With a far larger clone one base away, a read error is the likely cause. The same CDR3 can be traced to other DNA sequences in this sample. The J gene is TRDJ1, the V gene TRDV1; 7 nucleotides agree with TRDD3. The CDR3 length is 17 residues. After removal of 0 bases from V and 4 bases from J, the junction contained 11 bases not matched to a gene. In germline, CDR1 is TSWWSYY, CDR2 QGS. The CDR3 loop is CALGELPLVLGGDKLIF. DNA of the CDR3: TGTGCTCTTGGGGAACTACCCCTGGTGCTGGGGGGCGATAAACTCATCTTT.

This clone was observed a handful of times. The protein recorded in TCRdb matches a much larger clone and deviates from this DNA's translation at residue 14, suggesting a read error; the protein here is obtained by translating the DNA. The genes are TRDV1 and TRDJ1; 7 nucleotides agree with TRDD3. Matching the DNA to germline supplied the J gene, which TCRdb does not give. The germline V gene encodes CDR1 TSWWSYY and CDR2 QGS. CDR3 size: 21 residues. This CDR3 is CAIGELDHTVIGGCGTDKLIF. The CDR3 DNA reads as TGTGCTATTGGGGAACTAGATCATACTGTTATCGGGGGATGCGGCACCGATAAACTCATCTTT.

In regard to this clone: This likely came from a read error, as a far larger clone is one base away. The sample holds other DNA sequences that translate to the same CDR3. The rearrangement links TRDV3 to TRDJ1, with D unresolved. Since TCRdb gives no J gene, matching the DNA to germline was used here to assign it. The CDR3 contains 14 residues. The germline V gene has CDR1 TVYSNPD and CDR2 GDNSRS (reference sequence). V lost 4 bases, J lost 9 bases, and 24 bases lay in between. This CDR3 is CASRRWPSYLELIF. The CDR3 DNA sequence: TGTGCCTCCCGTCGTTGGCCATCATACCTCGAACTCATCTTT.

This clone was counted many times. This sequence is one base from a far larger clone and is likely a read error. Different DNA sequences within this sample yield the same CDR3. The chain employs TRDV1 and TRDJ1, with TRDD3 matching 8 bases. Germline V lookup: CDR1 TSWWSYY, CDR2 QGS. The CDR3 extends over 17 amino acids. The DNA of the CDR3 is TGTGCCCTTGGGGAACCGGGAAATACTGGGGGGACAAATAAACTCATCTTT. Protein product: CALGEPGNTGGTNKLIF.

As concerns this clone: The TCRdb record carries a much larger clone's protein, which differs from this DNA's translation at residue 13; a read error is the likely cause, and the protein listed here is the DNA translation. This rearrangement joins TRDV1 to TRDJ1; the match to TRDD3 covers 9 bases. Since TCRdb gives no J gene, matching the DNA to germline was used here to assign it. V dropped 3 bases and J dropped 10; count of bases not matched to a gene: 30. The germline CDR1 and CDR2 sequences are TSWWSYY and QGS. CDR3 length: 21 amino acids. CDR3: CALGELRPSPNFHWGKTRLIF. CDR3 coding DNA: TGTGCTCTTGGGGAGCTCCGGCCTTCTCCTAATTTTCACTGGGGGAAAACCAGACTCATCTTT.

This clone appeared many times. Only one base separates this from a far larger clonotype, so it likely reflects a read error. Other DNA sequences from this sample encode an identical CDR3 as well. This chain links TRDV1 with TRDJ1, with 12 bases fitting TRDD3. In the absence of a J gene in TCRdb, the DNA was matched to germline to assign it here. V was pared by 0 bases and J by 3 bases, with 17 bases of the junction left unmatched. This CDR3 region has 21 residues. Per the germline V gene, CDR1 is TSWWSYY and CDR2 is QGS. CDR3 loop: CALGELMGYWGIPYLPDKLIF. The DNA for the CDR3 is TGTGCTCTTGGGGAACTAATGGGGTACTGGGGGATACCCTACCTGCCCGATAAACTCATCTTT.

This clone was picked up a small number of times. A far bigger clonotype differs at one base, so this is likely a read error. This same CDR3 is encoded by further DNA sequences in the sample. The chain joins TRDV1 to TRDJ1; D ambiguous. CDR1 is TSWWSYY and CDR2 is QGS in the germline V gene. The ends were cut back, 1 base at V and 6 bases at J, with 6 bases in the middle. The CDR3 is made up of 12 amino acids. The CDR3 DNA sequence: TGTGCTCTTGGGGAACCAGCACATAAACTCATCTTT. Its protein is CALGEPAHKLIF.

This clone came up a few times. This likely came from a read error, as a far larger clone is one base away. Other DNA sequences in this sample translate to the same CDR3. The chain is built from TRDV1 and TRDJ1; 11 bases agree with TRDD3. The CDR3 consists of 23 residues. CDR1 TSWWSYY and CDR2 QGS come from the germline V gene. The CDR3 DNA follows: TGTGCCCTTGGGGAACTACGGCCCCCTTCCTCTCTGGCTGGGGGATACAGGACCGATAAACTCATCTTT. Its translation is CALGELRPPSSLAGGYRTDKLIF.

A few counts support this clone. The TCRdb record carries a much larger clone's protein, which differs from this DNA's translation at residue 14; a read error is the likely cause, and the protein listed here is the DNA translation. The chain joins TRDV1 to TRDJ1; perhaps D is TRDD2 or TRDD3 (6 bases each). V lost 3 bases and J lost 0, with 35 bases in between. The CDR3 length is 23 residues. CDR1 is TSWWSYY and CDR2 is QGS in the germline V gene. The CDR3 DNA sequence: TGTGCTCTTGGGGAGACTGTCCTGCCTTCCGCGATGGGGATGCGCGCTAACACCGATAAACTCATCTTT. Amino acid sequence: CALGETVLPSAMGMRANTDKLIF.

This clone was counted ten times or more. This sequence is one base from a far larger clone and is likely a read error. The chain links TRDV1 to TRDJ1, with TRDD3 matching over 11 bases. Germline CDR1 TSWWSYY, CDR2 QGS. The CDR3 is made up of 21 amino acids. As DNA, the CDR3 is TGTGCTCTTGGGCTAACCTTCCTACCCGTACTGGGGGATAATCCCACCAATAAACTCATCTTT. It translates to CALGLTFLPVLGDNPTNKLIF.

This clone has just a few counts. This DNA translates differently at residue 16 from the TCRdb protein, which is that of a much larger clone; a read error is likely, and the protein shown is the DNA's own translation. The chain combines TRDV2 with TRDJ1, with 8 bases that match TRDD3. The J gene, absent from TCRdb, was called here by matching the DNA to germline. The V segment lost 1 base and the J segment 4 bases; nucleotides outside the gene matches: 25. CDR1 is GEAIGNYY and CDR2 is EKD in the germline V gene. The CDR3 loop spans 21 amino acids. The CDR3 nucleotides read TGTGCCTGTGACACGAAGAGGCGGCTGGGGGACTCCATGGCGTACATCGATAAACTCATCTTT. Translated, it gives CACDTKRRLGDSMAYIDKLIF.

Comment on this clone: This likely reflects a read error, since a far larger clone is one base away. No DNA is shown, since the ends of the CDR3 on it are uncertain; the CDR3 is the one TCRdb lists. The V gene call reads TRDV1; no J gene was called; TRDD3, the table's D call, lacks a check against the DNA. The CDR3 is made up of 18 amino acids, end residues included. Germline CDR1 reads TSWWSYY; CDR2 reads QGS. The CDR3 loop is CALETDSYWGYGTDKLIF.

Many counts were recorded for this clone. A read error is possible here, since a much larger clone lies one base away. Other DNA sequences within the sample encode an identical CDR3. The chain recombines TRDV1 with TRDJ1; D remains ambiguous. The V gene lost 0 bases and the J gene lost 7 bases, with 21 bases spanning the gap. This CDR3 has 17 amino acids. Germline V CDR1 and CDR2: TSWWSYY, QGS. CDR3 bases: TGTGCTCTTGGGGAACTAGTGTTAATGACTAGTGTGGGTAAACTCATCTTT. This codes for CALGELVLMTSVGKLIF.

About this clone: This is likely an artifact of a read error, given a far larger clone one base away. Other DNA sequences in this specimen translate into the identical CDR3. The J gene is uncalled and the V gene is TRDV2; the table's D call TRDD3 went unverified against the DNA. Germline V CDR1 and CDR2: GEAIGNYY, EKD. The CDR3 has 13 amino acids. CDR3 DNA: TGTGCCTGTGATAGGGGGATACGCGGGAAACTCATCTTC. It is translated as CACDRGIRGKLIF.

This clone was counted between two and nine times. This is likely an artifact of a read error, given a far larger clone one base away. Within the sample, other DNA sequences also encode this same CDR3. The chain joins TRDV3 to TRDJ1; 8 bases fit TRDD3. Germline lookup yields CDR1 TVYSNPD and CDR2 GDNSRS (reference sequence). The CDR3 totals 17 residues. For the CDR3, the DNA is TGTGCCTTCCTTTCCCCGTACTGGGGGGGTCCCCTGGCCGGACTCATCTTC. Protein: CAFLSPYWGGPLAGLIF.

This clone has more than one count but fewer than ten. TCRdb's listed protein matches a much larger clone and diverges from this DNA's translation at residue 9, likely through a read error; the protein shown comes from the DNA. This chain uses TRDV2 with TRDJ2; the match to TRDD3 covers 8 bases. Germline loops: CDR1 GEAIGNYY, CDR2 EKD. The junction had 2 bases not matched to a gene; V was cut back by 0 bases and J by 6 bases. The CDR3 has 14 residues. CDR3 sequence: CACDTWGMSAQLFF. In DNA form, the CDR3 reads TGTGCCTGTGACACCTGGGGGATGTCAGCACAACTCTTCTTT.

The sample holds a few counts of this clone. A far larger clone is only one base removed, so a read error is likely. Additional DNA sequences in this sample encode the identical CDR3. The V call is TRDV2, the J call TRDJ1; 7 nucleotides align to TRDD3. Germline V gene lookup returns CDR1 GEAIGNYY and CDR2 EKD. This CDR3 comprises 17 residues. The J segment lost 3 bases and the V segment lost 6 bases, leaving 18 bases of the junction unmatched. The CDR3 DNA reads as TGTGCCTGTCGCCACCGGCGGGGCCTGGGGGGCCCCGATAAACTCATCTTT. Protein sequence: CACRHRRGLGGPDKLIF.

This clone was seen more than once but under ten times. A far larger clone lies a single base away; this is likely a read error. This CDR3 is also generated by other DNA sequences in the sample. The chain combines TRDV1 with TRDJ2, with TRDD2 matching over 7 bases. The J gene comes from matching the DNA to germline here; TCRdb lacks it. This CDR3 comprises 18 residues. The germline CDR1 and CDR2 sequences are TSWWSYY and QGS. J was trimmed by 8 bases and V by 1 base; bases with no gene match: 16. In DNA, the CDR3 is TGTGCTCTTGGGGAACAGGTTCCTACTATATCCGTTACGGCACAACTCTTCTTT. Encoded protein: CALGEQVPTISVTAQLFF.

This clone has just a few counts. This likely reflects a read error, since a far larger clone is one base away. Additional DNA sequences in this sample encode the identical CDR3. The chain combines TRDV2 with TRDJ1, with 10 bases fitting TRDD3. TCRdb is silent on the J gene; assignment here came from matching the DNA to germline. Trimming removed 7 bases from V and 4 bases from J; junction bases left unmatched: 14. CDR1 and CDR2 (germline): GEAIGNYY, EKD. The CDR3 is made up of 16 amino acids. CDR3 residues: CAWGFSYWGILDKLIF. The CDR3 DNA sequence: TGTGCCTGGGGATTCTCGTATTGGGGGATACTCGATAAACTCATCTTT.

In its sample, this clone was seen a few times. The amino acid sequence in TCRdb belongs to a much larger clone and departs from this DNA's translation at residue 11, likely a sequencing read error; the sequence shown is translated from the DNA. The V gene is TRDV1, the J gene TRDJ1; D uncertain. Here the J gene came from matching the DNA to germline, since TCRdb omits it. Per germline, CDR1 TSWWSYY and CDR2 QGS. CDR3 length: 14 amino acids. The CDR3 coding sequence is TGTGCTCTTTCTTTCCCTGGTGTAACCGATAGACTCATCTTT. This encodes CALSFPGVTDRLIF.